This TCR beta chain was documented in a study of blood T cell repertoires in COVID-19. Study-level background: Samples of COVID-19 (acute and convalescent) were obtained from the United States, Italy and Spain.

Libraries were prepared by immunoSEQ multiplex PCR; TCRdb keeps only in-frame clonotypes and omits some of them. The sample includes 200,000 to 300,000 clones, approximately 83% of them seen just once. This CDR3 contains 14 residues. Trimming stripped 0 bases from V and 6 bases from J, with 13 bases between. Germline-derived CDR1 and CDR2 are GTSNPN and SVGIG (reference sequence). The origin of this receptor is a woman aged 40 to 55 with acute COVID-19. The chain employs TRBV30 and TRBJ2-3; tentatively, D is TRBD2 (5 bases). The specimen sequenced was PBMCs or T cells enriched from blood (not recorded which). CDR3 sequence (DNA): TGTGCCTGGAGTGTACGAGGCGGCGGGGATACGCAGTATTTT. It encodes CAWSVRGGGDTQYF.